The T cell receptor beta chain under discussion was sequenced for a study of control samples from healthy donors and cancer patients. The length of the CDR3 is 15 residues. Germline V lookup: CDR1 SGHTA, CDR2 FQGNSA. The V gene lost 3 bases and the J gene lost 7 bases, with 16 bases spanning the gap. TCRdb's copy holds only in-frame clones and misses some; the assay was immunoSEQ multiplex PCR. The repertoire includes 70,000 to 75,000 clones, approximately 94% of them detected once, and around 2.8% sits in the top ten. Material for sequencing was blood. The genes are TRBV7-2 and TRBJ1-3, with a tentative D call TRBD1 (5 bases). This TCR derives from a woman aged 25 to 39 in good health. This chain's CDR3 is CASSFSTTARNTIYF. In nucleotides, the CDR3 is TGTGCCAGCAGCTTCAGTACGACAGCGAGGAACACCATATATTTT.